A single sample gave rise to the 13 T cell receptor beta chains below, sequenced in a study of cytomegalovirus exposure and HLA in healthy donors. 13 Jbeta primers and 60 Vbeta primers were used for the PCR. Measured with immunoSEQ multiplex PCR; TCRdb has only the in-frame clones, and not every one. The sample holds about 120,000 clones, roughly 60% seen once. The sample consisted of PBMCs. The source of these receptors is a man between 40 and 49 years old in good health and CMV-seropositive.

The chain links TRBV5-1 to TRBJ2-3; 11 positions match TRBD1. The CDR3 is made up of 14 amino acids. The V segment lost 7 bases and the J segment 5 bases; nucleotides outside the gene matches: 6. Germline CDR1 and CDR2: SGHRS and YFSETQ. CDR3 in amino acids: CASSGQGAEDTQYF. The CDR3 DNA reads TGCGCCAGCTCCGGACAGGGGGCAGAAGATACGCAGTATTTT.

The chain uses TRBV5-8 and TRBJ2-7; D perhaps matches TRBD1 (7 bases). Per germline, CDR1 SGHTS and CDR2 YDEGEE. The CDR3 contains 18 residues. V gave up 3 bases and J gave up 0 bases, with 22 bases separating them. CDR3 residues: CASSSQKEQGTHSYEQYF. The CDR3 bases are TGTGCCAGCAGCTCTCAAAAGGAACAGGGGACTCACTCCTACGAGCAGTACTTC.

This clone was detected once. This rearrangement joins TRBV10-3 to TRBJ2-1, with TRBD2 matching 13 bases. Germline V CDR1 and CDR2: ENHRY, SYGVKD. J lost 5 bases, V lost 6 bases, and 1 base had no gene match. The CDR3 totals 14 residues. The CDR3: CAIRGTSGDNEQFF. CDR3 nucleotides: TGTGCCATCAGGGGGACTAGCGGGGACAATGAGCAGTTCTTC.

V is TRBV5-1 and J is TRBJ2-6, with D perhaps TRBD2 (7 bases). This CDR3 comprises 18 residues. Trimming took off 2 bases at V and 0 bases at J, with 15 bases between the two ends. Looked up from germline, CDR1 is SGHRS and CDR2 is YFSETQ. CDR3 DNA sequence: TGCGCCAGCAGCTTCCAGGGGAGGGACCTCTCTGGGGCCAACGTCCTGACTTTC. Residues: CASSFQGRDLSGANVLTF.

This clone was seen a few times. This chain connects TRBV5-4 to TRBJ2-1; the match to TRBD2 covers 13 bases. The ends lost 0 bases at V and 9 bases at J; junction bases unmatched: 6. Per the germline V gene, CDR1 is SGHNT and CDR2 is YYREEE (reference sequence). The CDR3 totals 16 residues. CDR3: CASSLATSGGASEQFF. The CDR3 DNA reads TGTGCCAGCAGCTTGGCTACTAGCGGGGGGGCCAGTGAGCAGTTCTTC.

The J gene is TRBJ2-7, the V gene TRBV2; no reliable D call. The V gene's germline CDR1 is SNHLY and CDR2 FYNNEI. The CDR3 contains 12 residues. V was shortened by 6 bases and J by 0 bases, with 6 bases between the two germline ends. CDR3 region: CASSVSSYEQYF. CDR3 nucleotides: TGTGCCAGCAGCGTGAGCTCCTACGAGCAGTACTTC.

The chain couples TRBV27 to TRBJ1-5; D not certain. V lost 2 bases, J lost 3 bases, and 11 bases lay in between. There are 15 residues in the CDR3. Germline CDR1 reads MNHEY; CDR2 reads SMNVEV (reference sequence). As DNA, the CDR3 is TGTGCCAGCAGTTTAAGCGAGGGAATCAATCAGCCCCAGCATTTT. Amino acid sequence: CASSLSEGINQPQHF.

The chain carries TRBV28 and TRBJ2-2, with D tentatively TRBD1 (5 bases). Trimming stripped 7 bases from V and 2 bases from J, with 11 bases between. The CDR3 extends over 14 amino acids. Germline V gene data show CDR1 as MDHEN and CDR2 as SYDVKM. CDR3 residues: CASTPDRNTGELFF. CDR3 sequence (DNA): TGTGCCAGCACCCCTGACAGAAACACCGGGGAGCTGTTTTTT.

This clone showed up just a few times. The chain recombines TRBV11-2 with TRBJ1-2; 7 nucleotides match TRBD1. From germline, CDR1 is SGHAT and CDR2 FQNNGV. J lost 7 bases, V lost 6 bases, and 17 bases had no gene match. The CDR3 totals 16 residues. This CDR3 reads CASSLTPDRVGGGYTF. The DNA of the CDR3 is TGTGCCAGCAGTTTAACCCCCGACAGGGTTGGTGGTGGCTACACCTTC.

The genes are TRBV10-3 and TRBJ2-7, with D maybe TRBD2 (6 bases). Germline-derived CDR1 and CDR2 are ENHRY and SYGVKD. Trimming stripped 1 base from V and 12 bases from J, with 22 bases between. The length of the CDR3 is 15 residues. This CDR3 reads CAISEFRDSGKSRYF. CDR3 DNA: TGTGCCATCAGTGAGTTCCGGGACTCCGGTAAGAGCCGGTACTTC.

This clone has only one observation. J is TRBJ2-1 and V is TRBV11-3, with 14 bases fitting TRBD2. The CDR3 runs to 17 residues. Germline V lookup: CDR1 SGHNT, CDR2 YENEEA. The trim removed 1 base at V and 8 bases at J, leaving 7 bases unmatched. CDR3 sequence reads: CASSLGGTSGSAYEQFF. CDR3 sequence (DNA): TGTGCCAGCAGCTTAGGGGGGACTAGCGGGAGTGCCTATGAGCAGTTCTTC.

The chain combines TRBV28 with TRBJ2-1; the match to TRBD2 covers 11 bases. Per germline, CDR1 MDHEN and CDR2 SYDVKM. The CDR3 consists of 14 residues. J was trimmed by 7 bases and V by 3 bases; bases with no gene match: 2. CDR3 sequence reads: CASSFPSGRNEQFF. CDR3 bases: TGTGCCAGCAGTTTCCCTAGCGGGAGGAATGAGCAGTTCTTC. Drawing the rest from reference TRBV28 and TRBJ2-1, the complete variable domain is DVKVTQSSRYLVKRTGEKVFLECVQDMDHENMFWYRQDPGLGLRLIYFSYDVKMKEKGDIPEGYSVSREKKERFSLILESASTNQTSMYLCASSFPSGRNEQFFGPGTRLTVL.

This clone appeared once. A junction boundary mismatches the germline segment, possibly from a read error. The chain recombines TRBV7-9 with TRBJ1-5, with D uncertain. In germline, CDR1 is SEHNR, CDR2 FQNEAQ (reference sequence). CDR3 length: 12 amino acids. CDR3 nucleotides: TGTTCCAGCAGCTCCTCGGGGCAGCCCCAGCATTTT. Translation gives CSSSSSGQPQHF.